This T cell receptor beta chain was identified in a study of metastatic and nonmetastatic thyroid tumors. All patients were untreated before thyroid surgery. This CDR3 contains 16 residues. After removal of 3 bases from V and 4 bases from J, the junction contained 8 bases not matched to a gene. Germline V CDR1 and CDR2: SGHRS, YFSETQ. TCRdb redid the clone calls on the PCR reads using MiXCR. The sample includes just under 45,000 clones, under 4% of them seen just once. What was sequenced was blood. The V gene is TRBV5-1, the J gene TRBJ2-2; the match to TRBD1 covers 8 bases. The source is a female donor with papillary thyroid cancer or a benign thyroid nodule (not recorded which). Some clones in this sample may be carry-over from other donors' samples. The CDR3 DNA is TGCGCCAGCAGCTGGGGGGACAGGACTTCCACCGGGGAGCTGTTTTTT. Translation: CASSWGDRTSTGELFF.